Following are 24 T cell receptor beta chains from one sample sequenced in a study of cytomegalovirus exposure and HLA in healthy donors. It was with 60 Vbeta and 13 Jbeta primers that the PCR ran. Method: immunoSEQ multiplex PCR; TCRdb's copy keeps in-frame clones and lacks some. The sample lists under 200,000 clones; 80% to 85% were seen once. The sequencing sample was made of PBMCs. Receptors originate from a woman under 30 in good health and CMV-seronegative.

This chain joins TRBV29-1 and TRBJ1-2, with 11 bases that match TRBD1. With V trimmed by 7 bases and J by 4 bases, 5 bases remained unmatched. CDR1 is SQVTM and CDR2 is ANQGSEA in the germline V gene. This CDR3 comprises 13 residues. CDR3 coding DNA: TGCAGCGCGGGACAGGGGGGCGTCTATGGCTACACCTTC. Protein sequence: CSAGQGGVYGYTF.

The J gene is TRBJ2-6, the V gene TRBV21-1; the D call in the table, TRBD1, was not verified against the DNA. TRBV21-1 is noted as a pseudogene. This CDR3 region has 16 residues. In nucleotides, the CDR3 is TGTGCCAGCAGCAAGAAACAGGGGGCTGGGGCCAACGTCCTGACTTTC. Its protein product is CASSKKQGAGANVLTF.

This clone has a handful of counts. The chain's CDR3 is CASSLRRSSYEQYV. The CDR3 bases are TGTGCCAGCAGTTTAAGGCGGAGCTCCTACGAGCAGTACGTC. The rearrangement links TRBV28 to TRBJ2-7; no clear D gene. V was pared by 2 bases and J by 0 bases, with 8 bases between. CDR1 and CDR2 (germline): MDHEN, SYDVKM. This CDR3 has 14 residues.

The chain is built from TRBV7-9 and TRBJ2-1, with D unclear. CDR1 SEHNR and CDR2 FQNEAQ come from the germline V gene (reference sequence). The CDR3 runs to 11 residues. The ends were cut back, 1 base at V and 7 bases at J, with 2 bases in the middle. The CDR3 loop reads CASSLVNEQFF. In DNA form, the CDR3 reads TGTGCCAGCAGCTTAGTAAATGAGCAGTTCTTC.

The CDR3, as DNA: TGTGCCTACGGACAGGGAGGAGGTGCTGAAAAACTGTTTTTT. The encoded protein is CAYGQGGGAEKLFF. The V gene is TRBV7-9, the J gene TRBJ1-4; 8 bases map to TRBD1. V gave up 11 bases and J gave up 7 bases; unmatched junction bases: 12. Germline CDR1 and CDR2: SEHNR and FQNEAQ (reference sequence). The CDR3 runs to 14 residues. Based on the CDR3 plus reference TRBV7-9 and TRBJ1-4, the full variable domain is DTGVSQNPRHKITKRGQNVTFRCDPISEHNRLYWYRQTLGQGPEFLTYFQNEAQLEKSRLLSDRFSAERPKGSFSTLEIQRTEQGDSAMYLCAYGQGGGAEKLFFGSGTQLSVL.

This clone has only a few counts. The chain couples TRBV4-3 to TRBJ2-2, with D perhaps TRBD2 (5 bases). V gave up 1 base and J gave up 4 bases, with 7 bases separating them. The germline V gene encodes CDR1 LGHNA and CDR2 YSLEER. This CDR3 is built from 14 residues. As DNA, the CDR3 is TGCGCCAGCAGCCAAGCCGAGGGCACCGGGGAGCTGTTTTTT. Its translation is CASSQAEGTGELFF.

This sequence joins TRBV20-1 and TRBJ2-1; D call uncertain. CDR3 size: 11 residues. The ends were cut back, 0 bases at V and 12 bases at J, with 9 bases in the middle. Germline values: CDR1 DFQATT, CDR2 SNEGSKA (reference sequence). This chain's CDR3 is CSAREPLGQFF. CDR3 DNA sequence: TGCAGTGCTAGAGAACCCCTAGGGCAGTTCTTC.

The rearrangement links TRBV28 to TRBJ1-2; 8 nucleotides match TRBD1. Trimming at V came to 3 bases and at J to 3 bases, leaving 0 bases not matched to a gene. CDR1 and CDR2 from the germline V gene are MDHEN and SYDVKM. The CDR3 extends over 13 amino acids. The CDR3 reads CASSLTGDYGYTF. The CDR3 DNA follows: TGTGCCAGCAGTTTGACAGGGGACTATGGCTACACCTTC.

The rearrangement joins TRBV30 to TRBJ1-2; D is unclear. The CDR3 consists of 12 residues. Trimming cost V 6 bases and J 8 bases, with 16 bases left between them. CDR1 and CDR2 (germline): GTSNPN, SVGIG (reference sequence). The CDR3 DNA reads TGTGCCTGCTTCGTTTCCCTTCTGGGCTACACCTTC. Amino acid sequence: CACFVSLLGYTF.

The genes are TRBV10-3 and TRBJ2-5; D is possibly TRBD2 (6 bases). Germline CDR1 reads ENHRY; CDR2 reads SYGVKD. The CDR3 loop spans 14 amino acids. V lost 2 bases and J 5 bases, leaving 12 bases between the germline ends. The CDR3 nucleotides read TGTGCCATCAGTGAGCGGGGGAGATGGGAGACCCAGTACTTC. It is translated as CAISERGRWETQYF.

The rearrangement uses TRBV15 and TRBJ2-5; 9 bases are shared with TRBD2. The CDR3 consists of 16 residues. Germline CDR1 and CDR2: LNHNV and YYDKDF (reference sequence). The V segment lost 3 bases and the J segment 5 bases; nucleotides outside the gene matches: 10. For the CDR3, the DNA is TGTGCCACCAGCAGGCGGGAGGGCGGGAGGGTCGAGACCCAGTACTTC. Encoded protein: CATSRREGGRVETQYF.

This chain links TRBV5-1 with TRBJ2-1, with 9 bases fitting TRBD2. The length of the CDR3 is 19 residues. CDR1 and CDR2 (germline): SGHRS, YFSETQ. J lost 4 bases, V lost 0 bases, and 14 bases had no gene match. The CDR3 region is CASSLDIRLAGNRYNEQFF. The CDR3 region has the DNA TGCGCCAGCAGCTTGGATATCCGCCTAGCGGGGAATAGATACAATGAGCAGTTCTTC. Drawing the rest from reference TRBV5-1 and TRBJ2-1, the complete variable domain is KAGVTQTPRYLIKTRGQQVTLSCSPISGHRSVSWYQQTPGQGLQFLFEYFSETQRNKGNFPGRFSGRQFSNSRSEMNVSTLELGDSALYLCASSLDIRLAGNRYNEQFFGPGTRLTVL.

This clone was counted once. The J gene is TRBJ2-5, the V gene TRBV11-2, with 9 positions matching TRBD1. The tail of the sequence fits TRBJ2-7 better, so the J call may be wrong. The V gene's germline CDR1 is SGHAT and CDR2 FQNNGV. This CDR3 has 17 residues. The CDR3 protein is CASSLVIGTGSSYEQYF. For the CDR3, the DNA is TGTGCCAGCAGCTTAGTAATAGGGACAGGGAGCTCCTACGAGCAGTACTTC.

The rearrangement links TRBV6-6 to TRBJ1-1; no definite D call. V shed 2 bases and J shed 4 bases, with 11 bases lying between them. CDR3 length: 14 amino acids. Germline lookup yields CDR1 MNHNY and CDR2 SVGAGI (reference sequence). CDR3 residues: CASSYGPPPTEAFF. The DNA of the CDR3 is TGTGCCAGCAGTTACGGCCCCCCGCCCACTGAAGCTTTCTTT.

The V and J genes are TRBV27 and TRBJ1-4, with D possibly being TRBD1 (5 bases). Germline assignment: CDR1 MNHEY and CDR2 SMNVEV (reference sequence). V was shortened by 7 bases and J by 4 bases, with 13 bases between the two germline ends. The CDR3 is made up of 14 amino acids. CDR3 amino acids: CASKFLGLNEKLFF. The CDR3 region has the DNA TGTGCCAGCAAATTCTTGGGGCTTAATGAAAAACTGTTTTTT.

This clone was seen a few times. This rearrangement joins TRBV19 to TRBJ1-1, with TRBD1 matching over 8 bases. J lost 3 bases, V lost 4 bases, and 1 base had no gene match. Germline V lookup: CDR1 LNHDA, CDR2 SQIVND (reference sequence). This CDR3 region has 13 residues. CDR3: CASSTGGDTEAFF. CDR3 nucleotide sequence: TGTGCCAGTAGTACAGGGGGCGACACTGAAGCTTTCTTT.

The genes are TRBV13 and TRBJ2-3, with TRBD2 identical over 9 bases. CDR1 is PRHDT, CDR2 FYEKMQ, per germline (reference sequence). The ends lost 2 bases at V and 2 bases at J; junction bases unmatched: 2. This CDR3 is built from 15 residues. CDR3 protein: CASSLRLAVTDTQYF. The CDR3, as DNA: TGTGCCAGCAGCTTAAGACTAGCGGTCACAGATACGCAGTATTTT. Full variable domain (remainder filled in from reference TRBV13 and TRBJ2-3): AAGVIQSPRHLIKEKRETATLKCYPIPRHDTVYWYQQGPGQDPQFLISFYEKMQSDKGSIPDRFSAQQFSDYHSELNMSSLELGDSALYFCASSLRLAVTDTQYFGPGTRLTVL.

The J gene is TRBJ2-3, the V gene TRBV5-4, with 14 bases lining up with TRBD2. V lost 1 base to trimming and J lost 3 bases; unmatched junction nucleotides: 4. Looked up from germline, CDR1 is SGHNT and CDR2 is YYREEE (reference sequence). CDR3 length: 17 residues. For the CDR3, the DNA is TGTGCCAGCAGCTTGAGGGGACTAGCGGGGGAGACAGATACGCAGTATTTT. It yields the protein CASSLRGLAGETDTQYF.

This clone was counted only a few times. J is TRBJ2-6 and V is TRBV19, with a weak D call TRBD1 (6 bases). The length of the CDR3 is 17 residues. Germline CDR1 is LNHDA and CDR2 is SQIVND (reference sequence). V shed 9 bases and J shed 0 bases, with 18 bases lying between them. CDR3 nucleotides: TGTGCCAGCACGGTCAGGGTAGGGGGCTCTGGGGCCAACGTCCTGACTTTC. Residues: CASTVRVGGSGANVLTF.

The V gene is TRBV7-9, the J gene TRBJ2-1, with TRBD1 as a possible D gene (5 bases). The germline gives CDR1 SEHNR, CDR2 FQNEAQ (reference sequence). The CDR3 spans 15 residues. The V and J ends lost 2 bases and 10 bases respectively, with 18 bases between them. The chain's CDR3 is CASSLYLQAVEEQFF. CDR3 nucleotide sequence: TGTGCCAGCAGCTTATATCTACAGGCGGTAGAGGAGCAGTTCTTC.

This rearrangement joins TRBV4-1 to TRBJ1-2; unclear D gene. Germline assignment: CDR1 MGHRA and CDR2 YSYEKL. Trimming pared 6 bases from V and 2 bases from J, leaving 7 bases between. This CDR3 has 12 amino acids. Here the CDR3 DNA reads TGCGCCAGCAGTCCGGGGAACTATGGCTACACCTTC. Its translation: CASSPGNYGYTF.

This clone was recorded once. The V gene is TRBV2, the J gene TRBJ2-1, with TRBD2 matching over 7 bases. CDR3 length: 13 amino acids. Germline loops: CDR1 SNHLY, CDR2 FYNNEI. The V segment lost 2 bases and the J segment 9 bases; nucleotides outside the gene matches: 4. CDR3 in amino acids: CASSELAAIEQFF. The CDR3 bases are TGTGCCAGCAGTGAACTAGCGGCCATTGAGCAGTTCTTC.

This clone has just one count. The rearrangement uses TRBV28 and TRBJ2-1; weak D call: TRBD2 (6 bases). V dropped 6 bases and J dropped 8 bases, with 17 bases sitting between them. In germline, CDR1 is MDHEN, CDR2 SYDVKM. The CDR3 spans 14 residues. The CDR3: CASRMGGVSYEQFF. Here the CDR3 DNA reads TGTGCCAGCAGGATGGGGGGAGTCAGTTATGAGCAGTTCTTC.

This sequence joins TRBV20-1 and TRBJ2-1; D tentatively reads TRBD1 or TRBD2 (5 bases each). V shed 7 bases and J shed 10 bases, with 11 bases lying between them. CDR1 and CDR2 (germline): DFQATT, SNEGSKA (reference sequence). The CDR3 length is 10 residues. CDR3 sequence: CSVRGVEQFF. The CDR3 bases are TGCAGTGTTAGGGGAGTGGAGCAGTTCTTC.